Shown below are 7 T cell receptor beta chains from a single sample sequenced in a study of identical twins. MiXCR was run by TCRdb on the 5' RACE reads, yielding one entry per CDR3 protein. The table has some 790,000 distinct CDR3 sequences, roughly 18% seen once. These data also featured in a second study, about T cells expressing NK-cell markers.

Sequencing was performed on PBMCs. These receptors were taken from a woman in her late teens or twenties in good health.

The chain recombines TRBV20-1 with TRBJ2-1; 9 bases fit TRBD2. The V gene end was trimmed by 1 base and the J gene end by 6 bases; junction bases not matched to a gene: 4. CDR3 length: 14 residues. Germline V CDR1 and CDR2: DFQATT, SNEGSKA (reference sequence). The CDR3 is CSARGTSESNEQFF. The CDR3 DNA reads as TGCAGTGCTAGAGGGACTAGCGAGTCCAATGAGCAGTTCTTC.

This clonotype was observed a handful of times. This chain connects TRBV9 to TRBJ2-5; D uncertain. CDR1 and CDR2 from the germline V gene are SGDLS and YYNGEE. Trimming removed 2 bases at V and 5 bases at J, with 13 bases between. The CDR3 runs to 14 residues. The DNA for the CDR3 is TGTGCCAGCAGCGTTATGGGTAGTGTGGAGACCCAGTACTTC. Translation: CASSVMGSVETQYF.

The rearrangement joins TRBV20-1 to TRBJ2-7, with D possibly being TRBD1 or TRBD2 (5 bases each). This CDR3 is built from 13 residues. Trimming took off 6 bases at V and 2 bases at J, with 14 bases between the two ends. Germline assignment: CDR1 DFQATT and CDR2 SNEGSKA (reference sequence). The CDR3 nucleotides are TGCAGTGCAGCCGGGACCAACCCCTACGAGCAGTACTTC. Amino acid sequence: CSAAGTNPYEQYF.

The rearrangement uses TRBV5-6 and TRBJ2-1, with a possible D match to TRBD2 (6 bases). The germline CDR1 and CDR2 sequences are SGHDT and YYEEEE. The germline V and J ends were trimmed by 4 bases and 4 bases, with 15 bases remaining between them. The CDR3 covers 15 residues. CDR3 residues: CASSGGTAEYNEQFF. The CDR3, as DNA: TGTGCCAGCAGCGGAGGGACCGCTGAATACAATGAGCAGTTCTTC.

CDR3: CIARDRTTDTQYF. The CDR3 region has the DNA TGCATCGCCCGGGACAGAACCACAGATACGCAGTATTTT. This chain uses TRBV29-1 with TRBJ2-3, with TRBD1 matching 7 bases. CDR3 length equals 13 residues. CDR1 is SQVTM and CDR2 is ANQGSEA in the germline V gene.

This clonotype was observed a single time. The chain recombines TRBV9 with TRBJ2-2, with no clear D. The germline V gene encodes CDR1 SGDLS and CDR2 YYNGEE. There are 15 residues in the CDR3. The V gene lost 4 bases and the J gene lost 4 bases, with 14 bases spanning the gap. CDR3 in amino acids: CASSPFVQSTGELFF. CDR3 DNA: TGTGCCAGCAGCCCCTTTGTACAAAGCACCGGGGAGCTGTTTTTT.

The chain carries TRBV20-1 and TRBJ1-2, with D hard to call. The germline V and J ends were trimmed by 1 base and 4 bases, with 13 bases remaining between them. The germline gives CDR1 DFQATT, CDR2 SNEGSKA (reference sequence). The CDR3 extends over 14 amino acids. In DNA, the CDR3 is TGCAGTGCTAGAGTCCGACGGACTCGCTATGGCTACACCTTC. It translates to CSARVRRTRYGYTF.